The 30 T cell receptor beta chains below all came from one sample that was sequenced in a study of blood T cell repertoires in COVID-19. Some clones are missing from TCRdb's copy, which holds only in-frame ones; the method was immunoSEQ multiplex PCR. The data contain some 250,000 clones, about three quarters of them seen just once; the ten biggest clones take up approximately 3.2%. Material for sequencing was peripheral blood. These receptors all stem from a woman aged 80 or older with acute or convalescent COVID-19.

This clone was recorded a few times. The same CDR3 also results from other DNA sequences found in this sample. The CDR3: CASNPGGDYGYTF. Written as DNA, the CDR3 is TGTGCCAGCAATCCAGGGGGAGACTATGGCTACACCTTC. This rearrangement joins TRBV6-5 to TRBJ1-2; TRBD1 agrees at 7 bases. This CDR3 is built from 13 residues. V gave up 7 bases and J gave up 3 bases; unmatched junction bases: 5. The germline V gene encodes CDR1 MNHEY and CDR2 SVGAGI.

The J gene is TRBJ2-6, the V gene TRBV5-6, with 7 positions matching TRBD1. The CDR3 length is 17 residues. Germline V CDR1 and CDR2: SGHDT, YYEEEE. V lost 2 bases, J lost 0 bases, and 5 bases stayed unmatched. CDR3 protein: CASSFRDRHSGANVLTF. Written as DNA, the CDR3 is TGTGCCAGCAGCTTCCGGGACAGACACTCTGGGGCCAACGTCCTGACTTTC.

This chain joins TRBV4-1 and TRBJ2-2; 12 bases line up with TRBD2. The length of the CDR3 is 19 residues. The germline V gene encodes CDR1 MGHRA and CDR2 YSYEKL. V lost 0 bases and J lost 0; bases outside the gene matches: 5. The CDR3 region has the DNA TGCGCCAGCAGCCAAGACGCTAGCGGGAGGGCCACGAACACCGGGGAGCTGTTTTTT. Its protein product is CASSQDASGRATNTGELFF.

The chain has TRBV6-2 or TRBV6-3 and TRBJ2-7, with TRBD1 matching over 12 bases. The CDR3 covers 15 residues. The junction had 7 bases not matched to a gene; V was cut back by 5 bases and J by 5 bases. Germline V gene data show CDR1 as MNHEY and CDR2 as SVGEGT. The CDR3 loop reads CASSRTGTGGHEQYF. CDR3 nucleotides: TGTGCCAGCAGTCGCACCGGGACAGGGGGCCACGAGCAGTACTTC.

This clone was found a few times. The chain couples TRBV28 to TRBJ1-2; TRBD1 matches at 11 bases. The germline V gene has CDR1 MDHEN and CDR2 SYDVKM. V shed 4 bases and J 3 bases; nucleotides not matched to a gene: 7. CDR3 length equals 16 residues. The CDR3 DNA reads TGTGCCAGCAGTTCCACCGGACAGGGGGCTTACTATGGCTACACCTTC. Translation: CASSSTGQGAYYGYTF.

The CDR3 spells CASSFEGNTGELFF. CDR3 DNA sequence: TGCGCCAGCAGCTTTGAGGGAAACACCGGGGAGCTGTTTTTT. The V and J genes are TRBV5-1 and TRBJ2-2, with D perhaps TRBD2 (5 bases). Germline values: CDR1 SGHRS, CDR2 YFSETQ. The germline V and J ends were trimmed by 2 bases and 2 bases, with 7 bases remaining between them. The CDR3 contains 14 residues.

This clone was observed a few times. The CDR3 here is CASSLATGVSEKLFF. The DNA for the CDR3 is TGTGCCAGCAGCTTAGCCACAGGGGTAAGCGAAAAACTGTTTTTT. This chain uses TRBV7-9 with TRBJ1-4; 7 bases match TRBD1. The CDR3 consists of 15 residues. With 0 bases clipped from V and 8 bases from J, the junction kept 6 bases outside the gene matches. CDR1 is SEHNR, CDR2 FQNEAQ, per germline (reference sequence).

The rearrangement uses TRBV11-2 and TRBJ1-2; D may be TRBD1 (5 bases). Germline loops: CDR1 SGHAT, CDR2 FQNNGV. The CDR3 totals 13 residues. V was pared by 4 bases and J by 6 bases, with 12 bases between. Here the CDR3 reads CASSSSGSDGYTF. Here the CDR3 DNA reads TGTGCCAGCAGCTCTTCAGGGTCCGATGGCTACACCTTC. The complete variable domain, with remaining parts taken from reference TRBV11-2 and TRBJ1-2, reads EAGVAQSPRYKIIEKRQSVAFWCNPISGHATLYWYQQILGQGPKLLIQFQNNGVVDDSQLPKDRFSAERLKGVDSTLKIQPAKLEDSAVYLCASSSSGSDGYTFGSGTRLTVV.

The chain carries TRBV2 and TRBJ1-1, with D possibly being TRBD1 (5 bases). The V end was cut by 2 bases, the J end by 11 bases, with 9 bases between. The CDR3 has 11 amino acids. Germline CDR1 SNHLY, CDR2 FYNNEI. CDR3 DNA sequence: TGTGCCAGCAGTGAACTTAGGGGTGCTTTCTTT. Its protein is CASSELRGAFF.

The CDR3 region is CATSLSSGGDTQYF. The CDR3 DNA is TGTGCCACCAGTCTCTCTAGCGGGGGGGATACGCAGTATTTT. J is TRBJ2-3 and V is TRBV24-1; TRBD2 agrees at 11 bases. This CDR3 region has 14 residues. After removal of 6 bases from V and 6 bases from J, the junction contained 4 bases not matched to a gene. Germline CDR1 reads KGHDR; CDR2 reads SFDVKD.

This chain uses TRBV5-1 with TRBJ1-4; 7 nucleotides line up with TRBD1. This CDR3 comprises 14 residues. Trimming cost V 3 bases and J 7 bases; bases outside gene matches: 6. Germline V gene lookup returns CDR1 SGHRS and CDR2 YFSETQ. The CDR3 DNA sequence: TGCGCCAGCAGCTACAGGGGAATGAGTGAAAAACTGTTTTTT. Its protein is CASSYRGMSEKLFF.

CDR3 sequence reads: CAISGSGDEQFF. The CDR3 coding sequence is TGTGCCATCAGTGGGTCAGGAGATGAGCAGTTCTTC. The chain combines TRBV10-3 with TRBJ2-1; D uncertain. The CDR3 extends over 12 amino acids. V was clipped by 4 bases and J by 8 bases, with 9 bases between them. Germline loops: CDR1 ENHRY, CDR2 SYGVKD.

V is TRBV27 and J is TRBJ2-5; 7 bases are shared with TRBD2. This CDR3 is 15 amino acids long. With V trimmed by 5 bases and J by 5 bases, 11 bases remained unmatched. Germline V CDR1 and CDR2: MNHEY, SMNVEV (reference sequence). DNA of the CDR3: TGTGCCAGCAGTCCGTGGGGGGAGGGAGGGGAGACCCAGTACTTC. This gives the protein CASSPWGEGGETQYF.

The chain is built from TRBV18 and TRBJ2-1, with 9 bases matching TRBD2. This CDR3 is built from 17 residues. CDR1 and CDR2 from the germline V gene are KGHSH and LQKENI. J gave up 4 bases and V 0 bases, and 7 bases lay outside the gene matches. CDR3 amino acids: CASSPPVGTSRYNEQFF. The DNA of the CDR3 is TGTGCCAGCTCACCACCGGTGGGGACTAGCAGATACAATGAGCAGTTCTTC.

The chain joins TRBV6-5 to TRBJ2-7; maybe TRBD1 (5 bases). CDR1 and CDR2 from the germline V gene are MNHEY and SVGAGI. V lost 4 bases and J 2 bases, leaving 15 bases between the germline ends. The CDR3 is 15 residues long. This CDR3 reads CASSWGRTSAYEQYF. The CDR3 coding sequence is TGTGCCAGCAGTTGGGGCAGGACATCCGCCTACGAGCAGTACTTC.

The chain links TRBV6-6 to TRBJ2-1, with 13 bases identical to TRBD2. CDR3 length: 16 amino acids. Germline lookup yields CDR1 MNHNY and CDR2 SVGAGI (reference sequence). V lost 8 bases and J lost 6; bases outside the gene matches: 10. The CDR3 protein is CASGQRLAGGLNEQFF. For the CDR3, the DNA is TGTGCCAGCGGCCAGAGACTAGCGGGAGGCCTCAATGAGCAGTTCTTC.

This chain joins TRBV5-4 and TRBJ2-1; 9 bases align to TRBD2. The V gene end was trimmed by 2 bases and the J gene end by 3 bases; junction bases not matched to a gene: 3. This CDR3 has 15 amino acids. Germline CDR1 reads SGHNT; CDR2 reads YYREEE (reference sequence). The CDR3 is CASSFRLADYNEQFF. The CDR3 nucleotides are TGTGCCAGCAGCTTCCGACTAGCGGACTACAATGAGCAGTTCTTC.

The genes are TRBV3-1 (or the pseudogene TRBV3-2) and TRBJ2-3; D not resolved. CDR3 length: 14 amino acids. V was clipped by 3 bases and J by 5 bases, with 12 bases between them. CDR1 and CDR2 from the germline V gene are LGHDT and YNNKEL (reference sequence). The CDR3 DNA is TGTGCCAGCAGCCAGGCTTTGTACCAAGATACGCAGTATTTT. Protein: CASSQALYQDTQYF.

V is TRBV6-5 and J is TRBJ1-1, with 7 bases that match TRBD1. The CDR3 loop spans 15 amino acids. Trimming took 0 bases from V and 4 from J; bases not matched to a gene: 5. Germline V gene data show CDR1 as MNHEY and CDR2 as SVGAGI. This chain's CDR3 is CASSYSTNRGTEAFF. CDR3 DNA: TGTGCCAGCAGTTACTCGACGAACAGGGGCACTGAAGCTTTCTTT.

The chain employs TRBV5-1 and TRBJ2-3; 11 nucleotides match TRBD2. The CDR3 covers 17 residues. CDR1 is SGHRS and CDR2 is YFSETQ in the germline V gene. V shed 3 bases and J 2 bases; nucleotides not matched to a gene: 8. In nucleotides, the CDR3 is TGCGCCAGCAGCTCACGACTAGCGGGAAGAGACACAGATACGCAGTATTTT. Protein product: CASSSRLAGRDTDTQYF.

The sample holds a few counts of this clone. V usage is TRBV19 and J usage is TRBJ1-2, with TRBD1 identical over 8 bases. With V trimmed by 6 bases and J by 4 bases, 7 bases remained unmatched. The CDR3 loop spans 14 amino acids. The germline CDR1 and CDR2 sequences are LNHDA and SQIVND (reference sequence). CDR3 region: CASRRLGQVYGYTF. As DNA, the CDR3 is TGTGCCAGTAGGAGACTGGGACAGGTCTATGGCTACACCTTC.

The J gene is TRBJ2-2, the V gene TRBV4-1; D unresolved. This CDR3 contains 12 residues. CDR1 and CDR2 (germline): MGHRA, YSYEKL. Trimming took 0 bases from V and 7 from J, leaving 3 bases between them. CDR3 sequence (DNA): TGCGCCAGCAGCCAAGATTACGGGGAGCTGTTTTTT. Translation: CASSQDYGELFF.

V gene TRBV9 combines with J gene TRBJ2-7; maybe TRBD1 (5 bases). This CDR3 is built from 14 residues. The ends were cut back, 4 bases at V and 3 bases at J, with 14 bases in the middle. CDR1 and CDR2 from the germline V gene are SGDLS and YYNGEE. This CDR3 reads CASSPPDISYEQYF. CDR3 DNA sequence: TGTGCCAGCAGCCCCCCGGACATCAGCTACGAGCAGTACTTC.

The chain recombines TRBV4-1 with TRBJ2-7; tentatively, D is TRBD2 (6 bases). CDR1 and CDR2 from the germline V gene are MGHRA and YSYEKL. The CDR3 length is 16 residues. Trimming stripped 7 bases from V and 3 bases from J, with 22 bases between. CDR3 coding DNA: TGCGCCAGCAAAAATGAGATGACGGGAGCGGACTACGAGCAGTACTTC. Residues: CASKNEMTGADYEQYF.

This clone was seen more than once but under ten times. The genes are TRBV2 and TRBJ1-1; a possible D gene is TRBD1 (5 bases). The CDR3 is made up of 13 amino acids. The V gene lost 2 bases and the J gene lost 4 bases, with 8 bases spanning the gap. CDR1 SNHLY and CDR2 FYNNEI come from the germline V gene. In nucleotides, the CDR3 is TGTGCCAGCAGTGAACGTAGGGGCACTGAAGCTTTCTTT. Translated, it gives CASSERRGTEAFF.

CDR3 nucleotides: TGTGCCAGCAGGTTTATACAGGATTACTATGGCTACACCTTC. It encodes CASRFIQDYYGYTF. This chain joins TRBV27 and TRBJ1-2; D is possibly TRBD1 (5 bases). The V and J ends lost 6 bases and 3 bases respectively, with 14 bases between them. The CDR3 contains 14 residues. Germline CDR1 and CDR2: MNHEY and SMNVEV (reference sequence).

The chain has TRBV6-5 and TRBJ2-7; TRBD1 matches at 12 bases. CDR1 and CDR2 from the germline V gene are MNHEY and SVGAGI. The junction had 7 bases not matched to a gene; V was cut back by 6 bases and J by 4 bases. The CDR3 loop spans 15 amino acids. CDR3 amino acids: CASSWDRGRQYEQYF. The CDR3 nucleotides are TGTGCCAGCAGCTGGGACAGGGGGCGTCAATACGAGCAGTACTTC.

This chain connects TRBV21-1 to TRBJ1-6; no DNA check was done on the table's D call, TRBD1. TRBV21-1 is labeled a pseudogene. The CDR3 contains 17 residues. CDR3 DNA sequence: TGTGCCAGCAGCACAAAGGCAGCGGACAGCGGAAATTCACCCCTCCACTTT. Translation: CASSTKAADSGNSPLHF.

This chain connects TRBV2 to TRBJ1-2, with a weak D call TRBD1 (6 bases). Trimming took off 5 bases at V and 0 bases at J, with 13 bases between the two ends. The germline CDR1 and CDR2 sequences are SNHLY and FYNNEI. The CDR3 extends over 15 amino acids. DNA of the CDR3: TGTGCCAGCAGTAACCTAGAGGGGGCTAACTATGGCTACACCTTC. It codes for CASSNLEGANYGYTF.

The rearrangement joins TRBV5-1 to TRBJ1-3; 7 bases are shared with TRBD1. CDR3 length: 16 residues. With 0 bases clipped from V and 1 base from J, the junction kept 4 bases outside the gene matches. Per the germline V gene, CDR1 is SGHRS and CDR2 is YFSETQ. The CDR3 DNA is TGCGCCAGCAGCTTGGGACAGGGAGGTTCTGGAAACACCATATATTTT. It specifies CASSLGQGGSGNTIYF.